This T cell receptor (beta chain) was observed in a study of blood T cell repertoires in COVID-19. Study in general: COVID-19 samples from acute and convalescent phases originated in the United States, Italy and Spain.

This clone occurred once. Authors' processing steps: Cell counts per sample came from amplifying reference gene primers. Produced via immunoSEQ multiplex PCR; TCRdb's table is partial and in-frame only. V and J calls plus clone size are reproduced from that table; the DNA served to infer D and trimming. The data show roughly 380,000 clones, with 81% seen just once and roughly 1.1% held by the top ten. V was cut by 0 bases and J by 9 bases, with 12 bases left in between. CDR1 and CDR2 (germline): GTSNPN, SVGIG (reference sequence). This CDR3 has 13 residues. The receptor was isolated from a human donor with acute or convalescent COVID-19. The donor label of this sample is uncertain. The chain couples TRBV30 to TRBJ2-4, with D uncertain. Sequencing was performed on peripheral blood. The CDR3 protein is CAWSVRYGGIQYF. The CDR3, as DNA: TGTGCCTGGAGTGTGCGGTACGGCGGCATTCAGTACTTC.